This T cell receptor (beta chain) was sequenced during a study of neurological immune-mediated disorders. Notes on this clonotype: A read error may be the cause here, since a much bigger clone is one base away.

MiXCR was run by TCRdb on the 5' RACE reads, yielding one entry per CDR3 protein. The table records around 76,000 distinct CDR3 sequences, 10% of them present only once. This CDR3 has 11 residues. CDR1 is SQVTM and CDR2 is ANQGSEA in the germline V gene. Noted time point: longitudinal time-point 1 (baseline). PBMCs numbering 2 million and stored at -80 C yielded the unsorted libraries. The TCR sequence derives from a man aged 25-45 years in good health. The sample was PBMCs. The chain combines TRBV29-1 with TRBJ1-2, with TRBD1 matching over 7 bases. CDR3 residues: CSVVTGADTLF. DNA of the CDR3: TGCAGCGTTGTCACAGGGGCTGATACCCTCTTC.